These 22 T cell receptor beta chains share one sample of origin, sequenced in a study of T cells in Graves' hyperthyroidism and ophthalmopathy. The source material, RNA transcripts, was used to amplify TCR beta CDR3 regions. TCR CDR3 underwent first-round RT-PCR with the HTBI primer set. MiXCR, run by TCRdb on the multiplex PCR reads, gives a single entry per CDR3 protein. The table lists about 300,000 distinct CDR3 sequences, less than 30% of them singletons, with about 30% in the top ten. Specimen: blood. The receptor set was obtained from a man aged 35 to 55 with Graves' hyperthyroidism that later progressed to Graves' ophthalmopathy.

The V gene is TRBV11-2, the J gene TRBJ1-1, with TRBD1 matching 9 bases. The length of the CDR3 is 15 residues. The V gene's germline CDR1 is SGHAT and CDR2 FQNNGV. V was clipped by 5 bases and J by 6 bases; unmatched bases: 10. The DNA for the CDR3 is TGTGCCAGCAGCCATACCGGGACAGGGTTTGCTGAAGCTTTCTTT. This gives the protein CASSHTGTGFAEAFF.

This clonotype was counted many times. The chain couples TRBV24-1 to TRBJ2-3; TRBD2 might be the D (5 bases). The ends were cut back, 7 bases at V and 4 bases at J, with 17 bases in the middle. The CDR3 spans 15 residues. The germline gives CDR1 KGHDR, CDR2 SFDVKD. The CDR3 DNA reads TGTGCCACCAGCCCGAGCCTCCCAGCGGCAGATACGCAGTATTTT. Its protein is CATSPSLPAADTQYF.

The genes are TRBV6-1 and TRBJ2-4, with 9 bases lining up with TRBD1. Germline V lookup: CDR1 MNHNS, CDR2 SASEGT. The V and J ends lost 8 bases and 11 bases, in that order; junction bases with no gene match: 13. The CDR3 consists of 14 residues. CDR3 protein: CASRTRDREPFQYF. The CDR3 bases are TGTGCCAGCCGGACCCGGGACAGGGAGCCGTTTCAGTACTTC.

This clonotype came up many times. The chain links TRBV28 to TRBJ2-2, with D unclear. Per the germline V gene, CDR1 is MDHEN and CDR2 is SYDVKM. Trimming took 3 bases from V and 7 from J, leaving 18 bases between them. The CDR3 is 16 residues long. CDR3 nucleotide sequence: TGTGCCAGCAGTTTTAATCCCTCGGGTGTTGTCGGGGAGCTGTTTTTT. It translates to CASSFNPSGVVGELFF.

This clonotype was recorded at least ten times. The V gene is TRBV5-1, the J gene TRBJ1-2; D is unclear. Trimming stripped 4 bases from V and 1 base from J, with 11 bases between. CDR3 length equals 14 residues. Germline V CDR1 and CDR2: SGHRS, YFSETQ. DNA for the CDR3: TGCGCCAGCAGCCCCCGGACGGATAACTATGGCTACACCTTC. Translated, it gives CASSPRTDNYGYTF. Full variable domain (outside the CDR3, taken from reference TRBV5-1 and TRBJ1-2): KAGVTQTPRYLIKTRGQQVTLSCSPISGHRSVSWYQQTPGQGLQFLFEYFSETQRNKGNFPGRFSGRQFSNSRSEMNVSTLELGDSALYLCASSPRTDNYGYTFGSGTRLTVV.

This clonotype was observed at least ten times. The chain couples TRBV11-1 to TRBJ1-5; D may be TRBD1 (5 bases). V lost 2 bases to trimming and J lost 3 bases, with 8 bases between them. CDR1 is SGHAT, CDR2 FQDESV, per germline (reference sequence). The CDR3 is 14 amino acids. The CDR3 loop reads CASSLRGDNQPQHF. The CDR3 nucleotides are TGTGCCAGCAGCTTAAGAGGGGACAATCAGCCCCAGCATTTT.

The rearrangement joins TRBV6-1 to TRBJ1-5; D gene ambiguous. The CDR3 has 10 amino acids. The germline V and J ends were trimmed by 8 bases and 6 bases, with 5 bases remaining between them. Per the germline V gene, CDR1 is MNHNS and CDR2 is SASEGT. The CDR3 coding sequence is TGTGCCAGCGGTCGTCAGCCCCAGCATTTT. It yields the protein CASGRQPQHF.

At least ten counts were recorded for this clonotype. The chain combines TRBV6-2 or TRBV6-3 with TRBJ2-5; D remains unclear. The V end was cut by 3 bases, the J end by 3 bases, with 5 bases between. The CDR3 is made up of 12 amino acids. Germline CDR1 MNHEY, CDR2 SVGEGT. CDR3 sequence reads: CASSYGKETQYF. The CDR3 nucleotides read TGTGCCAGCAGTTATGGTAAAGAGACCCAGTACTTC.

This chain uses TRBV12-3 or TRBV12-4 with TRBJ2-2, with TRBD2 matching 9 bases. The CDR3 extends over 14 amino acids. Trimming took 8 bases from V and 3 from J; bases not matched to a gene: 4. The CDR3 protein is CASRVAGDTGELFF. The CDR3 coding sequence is TGTGCCAGCCGGGTAGCGGGAGACACCGGGGAGCTGTTTTTT.

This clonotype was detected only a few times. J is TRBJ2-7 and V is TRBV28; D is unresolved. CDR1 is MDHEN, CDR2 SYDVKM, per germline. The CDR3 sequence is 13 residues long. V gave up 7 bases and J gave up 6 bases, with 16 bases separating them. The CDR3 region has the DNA TGTGCCAGCAACAAAGGCAGTAGGAGCGAGCAGTACTTC. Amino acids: CASNKGSRSEQYF.

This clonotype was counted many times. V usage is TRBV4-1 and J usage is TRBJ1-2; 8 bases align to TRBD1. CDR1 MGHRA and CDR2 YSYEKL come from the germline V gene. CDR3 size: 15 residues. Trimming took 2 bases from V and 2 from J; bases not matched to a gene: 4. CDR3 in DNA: TGCGCCAGCAGCCAACAGGGGGCCGGGAACTATGGCTACACCTTC. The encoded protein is CASSQQGAGNYGYTF.

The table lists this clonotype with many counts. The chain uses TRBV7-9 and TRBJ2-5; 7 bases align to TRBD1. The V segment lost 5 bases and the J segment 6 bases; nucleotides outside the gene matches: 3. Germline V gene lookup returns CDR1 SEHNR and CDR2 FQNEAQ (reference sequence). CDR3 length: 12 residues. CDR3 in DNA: TGTGCCAGCAGCCTGGACAGGAAGACCCAGTACTTC. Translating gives CASSLDRKTQYF.

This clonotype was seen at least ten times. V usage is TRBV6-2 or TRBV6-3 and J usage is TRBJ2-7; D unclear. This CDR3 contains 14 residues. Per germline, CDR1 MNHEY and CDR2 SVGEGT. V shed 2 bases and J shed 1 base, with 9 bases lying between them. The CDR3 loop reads CASSYPGRSYEQYF. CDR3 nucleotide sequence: TGTGCCAGCAGTTACCCAGGACGGTCCTACGAGCAGTACTTC.

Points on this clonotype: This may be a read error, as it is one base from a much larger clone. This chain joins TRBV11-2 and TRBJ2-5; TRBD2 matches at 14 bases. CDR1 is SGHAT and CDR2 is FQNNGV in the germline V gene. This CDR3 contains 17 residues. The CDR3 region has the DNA TGTTCCAGCAGCTCCGGGACTAGCGGGAGTGTGCAAGAGACCCAGTACTTC. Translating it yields CSSSSGTSGSVQETQYF.

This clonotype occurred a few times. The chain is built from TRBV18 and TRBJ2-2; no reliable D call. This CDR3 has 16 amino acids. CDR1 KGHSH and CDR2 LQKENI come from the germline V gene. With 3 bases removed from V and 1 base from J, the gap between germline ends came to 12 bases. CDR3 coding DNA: TGTGCCAGCTCACCTTTAACCCCAGAGAACACCGGGGAGCTGTTTTTT. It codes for CASSPLTPENTGELFF.

In DNA, the CDR3 is TGTGCCACCGCGGACCGGAGCAGGGAGGGGAAAGCTTTCTTT. Its translation: CATADRSREGKAFF. The genes are TRBV24-1 and TRBJ1-1, with TRBD1 as a possible D gene (5 bases). Germline V gene sequence: CDR1 KGHDR, CDR2 SFDVKD. Trimming cost V 9 bases and J 9 bases, with 22 bases left between them. The CDR3 contains 14 residues.

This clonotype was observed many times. The CDR3 protein is CATGGGGAYEQYF. Here the CDR3 DNA reads TGTGCCACCGGAGGTGGGGGAGCTTACGAGCAGTACTTC. This rearrangement joins TRBV27 to TRBJ2-7, with D perhaps being TRBD1 or TRBD2 (5 bases each). Germline loops: CDR1 MNHEY, CDR2 SMNVEV (reference sequence). The CDR3 extends over 13 amino acids. V was cut by 10 bases and J by 4 bases, with 17 bases left in between.

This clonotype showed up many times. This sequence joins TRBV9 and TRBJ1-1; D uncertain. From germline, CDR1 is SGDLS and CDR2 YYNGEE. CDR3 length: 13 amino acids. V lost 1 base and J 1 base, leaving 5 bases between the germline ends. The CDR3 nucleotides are TGTGCCAGCAGCGTATCAAAGAACACTGAAGCTTTCTTT. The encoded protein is CASSVSKNTEAFF.

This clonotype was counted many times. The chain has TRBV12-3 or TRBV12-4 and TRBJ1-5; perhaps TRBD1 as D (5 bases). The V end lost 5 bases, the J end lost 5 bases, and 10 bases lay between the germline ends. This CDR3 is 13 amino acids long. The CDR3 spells CASSRDGDQPQHF. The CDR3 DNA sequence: TGTGCCAGCAGTCGGGACGGAGATCAGCCCCAGCATTTT.

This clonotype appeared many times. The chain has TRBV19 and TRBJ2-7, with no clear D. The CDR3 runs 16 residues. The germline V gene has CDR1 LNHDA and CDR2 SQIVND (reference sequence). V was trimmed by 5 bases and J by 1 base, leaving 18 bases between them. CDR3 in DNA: TGTGCCAGTAGTCCCTTTTCCCTCTCAAATTCCTACGAGCAGTACTTC. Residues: CASSPFSLSNSYEQYF.

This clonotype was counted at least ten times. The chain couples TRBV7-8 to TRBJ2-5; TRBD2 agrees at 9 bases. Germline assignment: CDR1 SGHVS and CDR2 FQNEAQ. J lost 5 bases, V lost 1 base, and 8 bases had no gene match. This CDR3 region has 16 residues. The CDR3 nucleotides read TGTGCCAGCAGCTTAGGCGGGAGGGGTGTGAGGGAGACCCAGTACTTC. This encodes CASSLGGRGVRETQYF.

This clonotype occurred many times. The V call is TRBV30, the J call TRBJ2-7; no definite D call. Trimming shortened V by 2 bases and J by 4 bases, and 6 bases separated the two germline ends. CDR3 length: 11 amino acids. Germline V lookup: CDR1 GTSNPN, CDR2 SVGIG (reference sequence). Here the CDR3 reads CAWSHGYEQYF. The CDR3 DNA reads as TGTGCCTGGAGTCACGGGTACGAGCAGTACTTC.